The rows below give T cell receptor beta chains drawn from one sample of a study of OX40 agonist ivuxolimab in advanced cancers. Method: immunoSEQ multiplex PCR; TCRdb's copy keeps in-frame clones and lacks some. The table lists 75,000 to 100,000 clones, approximately 80% of them singletons, with 4.5% to 5.5% in the top ten. Sequenced material: CD4+ or CD8+ T cells sorted from blood, taken in a trial of the OX40 agonist ivuxolimab. These receptors all stem from an adult with an advanced solid tumor such as melanoma, head and neck, liver or kidney cancer. Each CDR3 is given with its conserved first and last residue.

V gene	J gene	CDR3 protein
TRBV27	TRBJ2-6	CASSLSTAGTIVWGANVLTF
TRBV29-1	TRBJ2-7	CSVELITAGEQYF
TRBV5-6	TRBJ2-1	CASSLSAGVSYNEQFF
TRBV10-1	TRBJ1-1	CASSSGSVDTEAFF
TRBV18	TRBJ1-1	CASSPREGPAEAFF
TRBV5-1	TRBJ1-2	CASSLSGRGYQGGYTF
TRBV19	TRBJ2-2	CASSSKTRSTGELFF
TRBV6-6	TRBJ1-2	CASGGPDYGYTF
TRBV27	TRBJ2-7	CASSLLSKTGTVISYEQYF
TRBV12-5	TRBJ1-3	CASGQDLPPIYF
TRBV7-2	TRBJ2-3	CASSLDRGDSDTQYF
TRBV6-1	TRBJ1-5	CASSEARAAGNQPQHF
TRBV19	TRBJ2-1	CASSIKGPATYNEQFF
TRBV2	TRBJ2-7	CASTLQGRSNEQYF
TRBV29-1	TRBJ2-2	CSASGTSGRAGELFF
TRBV19	TRBJ2-7	CASQSGYEQYF
TRBV13	TRBJ1-5	CASSLSNQPQHF
TRBV4-1	TRBJ2-5	CASSQGLGETQYF
TRBV5-1	TRBJ1-2	CASSLQGQRRSNYGYTF
TRBV11-3	TRBJ1-1	CASSGGTVGNTEAFF
TRBV5-1	TRBJ1-2	CASSLERPSYGYTF
TRBV7-8	TRBJ1-5	CASSWTGEANQPQHF